The 24 T cell receptor beta chains in this list originate from one sample, sequenced in a study of tumor and adjacent non-tumor tissue in lung cancer. The library came from three nested PCR rounds adapted from ARM-PCR protocols. TCRdb reprocessed the multiplex PCR reads with MiXCR, giving one entry per CDR3 protein. The sample lists roughly 69,000 distinct CDR3 sequences; roughly three quarters were seen once. This sample's RNA came from whole unsorted tissue. The normal lung tissue was taken more than 3 cm from the tumor edge. Material: distant non-tumor lung tissue. Receptor source: a man aged 55 to 70 with non-small cell lung cancer.

V gene TRBV29-1 combines with J gene TRBJ2-3, with D possibly TRBD1 on 5 matching bases. V was pared by 7 bases and J by 9 bases, with 20 bases between. Looked up from germline, CDR1 is SQVTM and CDR2 is ANQGSEA. The CDR3 is 13 residues long. The CDR3 bases are TGCAGCGCCATCACCCTCAGGGATTCCACGCAGTATTTT. It specifies CSAITLRDSTQYF.

A word on this clonotype: Its ends do not fully match the called genes, so a read error is possible. In nucleotides, the CDR3 is TGTACCAGCAGTTTAGAGCATGGGGGACAGGCTGGCTATACCTTC. Its protein product is CTSSLEHGGQAGYTF. The chain couples TRBV6-5 to TRBJ1-2; 8 bases map to TRBD1. Germline V CDR1 and CDR2: MNHEY, SVGAGI. CDR3 size: 15 residues.

This rearrangement joins TRBV20-1 to TRBJ1-1; perhaps TRBD1 as D (6 bases). CDR1 is DFQATT, CDR2 SNEGSKA, per germline (reference sequence). This CDR3 spans 13 amino acids. CDR3 bases: TGCAGAGCCTCTTTGGGGGCGGGCACTGAAGCTTTCTTT. Its translation is CRASLGAGTEAFF.

This clonotype was seen repeatedly, ten times or more. The chain carries TRBV5-1 and TRBJ1-1; TRBD1 matches 8 bases. Germline loops: CDR1 SGHRS, CDR2 YFSETQ. V was clipped by 4 bases and J by 6 bases; unmatched bases: 11. The CDR3 totals 15 residues. CDR3 amino acids: CASSLRSTGAAEAFF. CDR3 coding DNA: TGCGCCAGCAGCCTCAGGTCGACAGGGGCCGCTGAAGCTTTCTTT. Based on the CDR3 plus reference TRBV5-1 and TRBJ1-1, the full variable domain is KAGVTQTPRYLIKTRGQQVTLSCSPISGHRSVSWYQQTPGQGLQFLFEYFSETQRNKGNFPGRFSGRQFSNSRSEMNVSTLELGDSALYLCASSLRSTGAAEAFFGQGTRLTVV.

In this sample, this clonotype turned up once. A much larger clone lies one base from this, so it may be a read error. The chain employs TRBV28 and TRBJ2-4; 9 bases are shared with TRBD1. The germline gives CDR1 MDHEN, CDR2 SYDVKM. CDR3 size: 16 residues. The CDR3 DNA reads as TGTGCCAACAGTCCTCATGGACAGGGGGCCAAAAACATTCAGTACTTC. Translating gives CANSPHGQGAKNIQYF.

With regard to this clonotype: At one of its ends the junction is not consistent with the germline gene, which may arise from a read error. The chain links TRBV7-6 to TRBJ2-5, with TRBD2 identical over 8 bases. The CDR3 is 18 residues long. The germline V gene has CDR1 SGHVS and CDR2 FNYEAQ. CDR3 DNA: TGTGCCAGCAGCCCCGTCCCGGCGGGAGGTACTTCCCAAGAGAGCCAGTACTTC. Translated, it gives CASSPVPAGGTSQESQYF.

The CDR3 coding sequence is TGTACTAGCAGTTTTCTTGGGAACTCCTACGAGCAGTACTTC. Translation gives CTSSFLGNSYEQYF. This chain links TRBV12-3 or TRBV12-4 with TRBJ2-7; D possibly corresponds to TRBD2 (6 bases). There are 14 residues in the CDR3.

In regard to this clonotype: The CDR3 does not end in the conserved phenylalanine or tryptophan, so this is likely a read error. This chain uses TRBV20-1 with TRBJ2-5; 11 nucleotides line up with TRBD2. Unmatched junction bases numbered 5, after V lost 7 bases and J lost 1 base. The CDR3 consists of 14 residues. Per the germline V gene, CDR1 is DFQATT and CDR2 is SNEGSKA (reference sequence). This CDR3 reads CSVVTSGIQETQYS. For the CDR3, the DNA is TGCAGTGTTGTGACTAGCGGGATCCAAGAGACCCAGTACTCC.

To note about this clonotype: The germline gene is not matched at one end of the junction; a read error may be the cause. The chain uses TRBV6-5 and TRBJ2-2; TRBD1 is a possible D gene (6 bases). CDR1 MNHEY and CDR2 SVGAGI come from the germline V gene. The CDR3 is 13 residues long. Here the CDR3 DNA reads TGTGCAAGCAGCCCAGGGGACACCAGGGAGCTGTTTTTT. Protein product: CASSPGDTRELFF.

Details on this clonotype: The germline gene is not matched at one end of the junction; a read error may be the cause. This CDR3 is CASNPLGTKNGYTF. CDR3 DNA sequence: TGTGCTAGCAATCCACTAGGAACCAAAAATGGCTACACCTTC. V usage is TRBV28 and J usage is TRBJ1-2; D gene uncertain. CDR3 length: 14 residues. Germline-derived CDR1 and CDR2 are MDHEN and SYDVKM.

Points on this clonotype: This could be a read error, since a much larger clone is one nucleotide away. J is TRBJ2-7 and V is TRBV11-2; 10 positions agree with TRBD2. The germline CDR1 and CDR2 sequences are SGHAT and FQNNGV. This CDR3 has 13 residues. V lost 7 bases and J lost 7; bases outside the gene matches: 7. CDR3 residues: CASMTLSGREQYF. The CDR3 DNA reads TGTGCCAGCATGACACTTAGCGGGAGGGAGCAGTACTTC.

About this clonotype itself: A much larger clone lies one base from this, so it may be a read error. This chain joins TRBV20-1 and TRBJ1-5; unclear D gene. CDR1 is DFQATT and CDR2 is SNEGSKA in the germline V gene (reference sequence). The CDR3 extends over 12 amino acids. The CDR3 nucleotides are TGCAGTGGGGGTCGGAGCAATCAGCACCAGCATTTT. Translating gives CSGGRSNQHQHF.

This clonotype was seen ten or more times. V usage is TRBV20-1 and J usage is TRBJ2-7; TRBD2 matches 16 bases. CDR1 DFQATT and CDR2 SNEGSKA come from the germline V gene (reference sequence). With V trimmed by 6 bases and J by 4 bases, 27 bases remained unmatched. This CDR3 spans 22 amino acids. CDR3 sequence: CSALSPPRVGTSGRALPYEQYF. CDR3 DNA sequence: TGCAGTGCCCTGTCCCCCCCCCGGGTTGGGACTAGCGGGAGGGCCCTTCCTTACGAGCAGTACTTC.

Worth noting for this clonotype: One base away lies a much larger clone, so this may be a sequencing read error. The V call is TRBV7-9, the J call TRBJ2-7; D is ambiguous. The CDR3 runs to 14 residues. Looked up from germline, CDR1 is SEHNR and CDR2 is FQNEAQ (reference sequence). Deletions cut 4 bases from V and 4 bases from J, with 14 bases between. CDR3 protein: CASSSKTLDYEQYF. In nucleotides, the CDR3 is TGTGCCAGCAGCTCAAAGACCCTAGATTACGAGCAGTACTTC.

For this clonotype: Without the conserved terminal phenylalanine or tryptophan, this CDR3 likely stems from a read error. This rearrangement joins TRBV28 to TRBJ2-3; no firm D call. This CDR3 is 13 amino acids long. The germline V gene has CDR1 MDHEN and CDR2 SYDVKM. This CDR3 reads CASTQSGTVTQYI. In nucleotides, the CDR3 is TGTGCCAGCACCCAAAGTGGCACAGTTACGCAGTATATT.

Comment on this clonotype: The conserved final phenylalanine or tryptophan is absent from the CDR3, which likely points to a read error. This chain uses TRBV11-2 with TRBJ2-7; D unresolved. Germline values: CDR1 SGHAT, CDR2 FQNNGV. The ends were cut back, 4 bases at V and 6 bases at J, with 7 bases in the middle. The CDR3 spans 11 residues. The CDR3: CASSYGPEQYL. CDR3 coding DNA: TGTGCCAGCAGCTATGGACCCGAGCAGTACTTG.

For this clonotype: The germline gene is not matched at one end of the junction; a read error may be the cause. V is TRBV2 and J is TRBJ2-1; the match to TRBD1 covers 7 bases. CDR3 length: 15 amino acids. In germline, CDR1 is SNHLY, CDR2 FYNNEI. Here the CDR3 DNA reads TGTGTCAGCAGAAAAGAGACAGGGCTCAATAATGAGCAGTTCTTC. Its translation: CVSRKETGLNNEQFF.

V usage is TRBV13 and J usage is TRBJ1-5, with 7 bases that match TRBD1. This CDR3 has 15 amino acids. V was pared by 6 bases and J by 3 bases, with 8 bases of the junction left unmatched. Germline V lookup: CDR1 PRHDT, CDR2 FYEKMQ (reference sequence). The CDR3 coding sequence is TGTGCCAGCAGGTTGGGCAGGGGGTCCAATCAGCCCCAGCATTTT. It translates to CASRLGRGSNQPQHF.

There are many counts of this clonotype. The V gene is TRBV5-5, the J gene TRBJ1-1; possibly TRBD1 for D (6 bases). The germline V and J ends were trimmed by 4 bases and 7 bases, with 14 bases remaining between them. CDR1 and CDR2 (germline): SGHKS, YYEKEE (reference sequence). The CDR3 extends over 13 amino acids. CDR3 in amino acids: CASSIGQKVEAFF. The CDR3 nucleotides read TGTGCCAGCAGCATCGGACAGAAGGTTGAAGCTTTCTTT.

To note about this clonotype: In this CDR3 the conserved last residue, phenylalanine or tryptophan, is missing, so a read error is likely. The J gene is TRBJ2-1, the V gene TRBV6-1; D is perhaps TRBD1 (6 bases). Germline CDR1 reads MNHNS; CDR2 reads SASEGT. Trimming stripped 7 bases from V and 10 bases from J, with 11 bases between. The CDR3 has 11 residues. The CDR3 loop is CASNTGFEQFL. In DNA, the CDR3 is TGTGCCAGCAACACAGGGTTCGAGCAGTTCCTC.

Comment on this clonotype: One end of the junction does not line up with germline, which may come from a read error. The V call is TRBV12-3 or TRBV12-4, the J call TRBJ2-1, with D possibly being TRBD1 (5 bases). The CDR3 is 14 residues long. The CDR3 sequence is CASRPTDSVNEQLF. The CDR3 nucleotides are TGTGCCAGCAGGCCGACAGACTCGGTCAATGAGCAGCTCTTC.

Comments on this clonotype: A much larger clonotype is one base distant, so this may be a read error. The chain uses TRBV30 and TRBJ1-6; D call uncertain. V dropped 4 bases and J dropped 12 bases, with 10 bases sitting between them. Looked up from germline, CDR1 is GTSNPN and CDR2 is SVGIG (reference sequence). This CDR3 has 11 residues. The CDR3 DNA reads as TGTGCCTGGAAGTCGGGCGGACCCCTCCACTTT. Translating gives CAWKSGGPLHF. Variable domain in full (rest from reference TRBV30 and TRBJ1-6): SQTIHQWPATLVQPVGSPLSLECTVEGTSNPNLYWYRQAAGRGLQLLFYSVGIGQISSEVPQNLSASRPQDRQFILSSKKLLLSDSGFYLCAWKSGGPLHFGNGTRLTVT.

There are many counts of this clonotype. This chain links TRBV29-1 with TRBJ2-3; 9 bases match TRBD1. The CDR3 totals 13 residues. Losses at the gene ends were 5 bases for V and 2 bases for J; bases not matched to a gene: 2. The germline gives CDR1 SQVTM, CDR2 ANQGSEA. In nucleotides, the CDR3 is TGCAGCGTTAGGACAGGGGCCACAGATACGCAGTATTTT. Translating it yields CSVRTGATDTQYF.

A remark on this clonotype: The conserved phenylalanine or tryptophan is not found at the CDR3 terminus, so this likely reflects a read error. The chain links TRBV5-5 to TRBJ2-2, with D unresolved. V was pared by 3 bases and J by 9 bases, with 15 bases between. This CDR3 region has 14 residues. The V gene's germline CDR1 is SGHKS and CDR2 YYEKEE (reference sequence). The CDR3 protein is CASSSSWPVRELFI. The CDR3, as DNA: TGTGCCAGCAGCTCTTCCTGGCCCGTCAGGGAGCTGTTTATT.